The next 20 T cell receptor beta chains were all read from a single sample in a study of blood T cells in healthy people across ages. Together with a sample-barcoded 5' primer, a J-beta primer mix was included in a second PCR lasting roughly 6 to 12 cycles. TCRdb recomputed calls from the 5' RACE reads with MiXCR, one row per CDR3 protein. The sample has some 710,000 distinct CDR3 sequences, 22% seen once. What was sequenced was blood. Source of these receptors: a man aged 65-85 years in good health.

There are a few counts of this clonotype. The chain is built from TRBV7-2 and TRBJ2-1, with a weak D call TRBD2 (5 bases). V dropped 1 base and J dropped 8 bases, with 18 bases sitting between them. This CDR3 comprises 16 residues. Looked up from germline, CDR1 is SGHTA and CDR2 is FQGNSA. The CDR3 here is CASSLDGLASRDEQFF. For the CDR3, the DNA is TGTGCCAGCAGCTTAGATGGGCTAGCCTCTAGAGATGAGCAGTTCTTC.

This clonotype has a handful of counts. The chain uses TRBV5-6 and TRBJ1-2; D may be TRBD1 (5 bases). Looked up from germline, CDR1 is SGHDT and CDR2 is YYEEEE. The CDR3 contains 13 residues. V lost 0 bases, J lost 4 bases, and 7 bases lay in between. The chain's CDR3 is CASSLEGPYGYTF. Written as DNA, the CDR3 is TGTGCCAGCAGCTTGGAGGGGCCCTATGGCTACACCTTC.

In its sample, this clonotype was seen a few times. The chain joins TRBV21-1 to TRBJ1-1; the DNA was not used to check the table's D call, TRBD1. TRBV21-1 is flagged as a pseudogene. CDR3 length: 15 amino acids. The CDR3 bases are TGTGCCAGCAGCAAAGCGGGGGGCTGGCTCACTGAAGCTTTCTTT. Amino acids: CASSKAGGWLTEAFF.

In this sample, this clonotype turned up a few times. The chain combines TRBV10-3 with TRBJ1-3, with 7 bases fitting TRBD1. V shed 3 bases, J shed 3 bases, and the junction held 2 bases outside the gene matches. The germline CDR1 and CDR2 sequences are ENHRY and SYGVKD. There are 14 residues in the CDR3. The CDR3 DNA reads as TGTGCCATCAGTGAACGGACAGGTGGAAACACCATATATTTT. It encodes CAISERTGGNTIYF.

The chain combines TRBV7-2 with TRBJ2-2; 10 nucleotides line up with TRBD2. Germline CDR1 and CDR2: SGHTA and FQGNSA. This CDR3 spans 16 amino acids. J lost 8 bases, V lost 5 bases, and 11 bases had no gene match. The CDR3 region is CASSPRVAGGMGELFF. The CDR3 nucleotides are TGTGCCAGCAGCCCCCGGGTAGCGGGAGGAATGGGGGAGCTGTTTTTT.

V gene TRBV27 combines with J gene TRBJ2-5; TRBD1 might be the D (5 bases). There are 11 residues in the CDR3. Germline loops: CDR1 MNHEY, CDR2 SMNVEV (reference sequence). V was pared by 6 bases and J by 13 bases, with 15 bases between. The CDR3 sequence is CASSHRQLLYF. The CDR3 DNA follows: TGTGCCAGCAGCCACAGACAGCTTTTGTACTTC.

V usage is TRBV10-3 and J usage is TRBJ1-2; 8 bases fit TRBD1. The J segment lost 3 bases and the V segment lost 4 bases, leaving 4 bases of the junction unmatched. This CDR3 region has 14 residues. Germline CDR1 and CDR2: ENHRY and SYGVKD. CDR3 in amino acids: CAISVSGGDYGYTF. CDR3 DNA sequence: TGTGCCATCAGTGTGTCAGGGGGCGACTATGGCTACACCTTC.

This chain uses TRBV20-1 with TRBJ2-3; 7 positions match TRBD2. Germline V gene lookup returns CDR1 DFQATT and CDR2 SNEGSKA (reference sequence). With 0 bases clipped from V and 0 bases from J, the junction kept 9 bases outside the gene matches. The CDR3 loop spans 17 amino acids. In nucleotides, the CDR3 is TGCAGTGCTAGAGATTTATGGACTAGTGGAAGCACAGATACGCAGTATTTT. This encodes CSARDLWTSGSTDTQYF.

This clonotype was seen more than once but under ten times. The genes are TRBV2 and TRBJ2-3; D is undetermined. Germline-derived CDR1 and CDR2 are SNHLY and FYNNEI. Deletions cut 7 bases from V and 6 bases from J, with 20 bases between. The CDR3 has 15 residues. The CDR3 DNA is TGTGCCAGCACAGACCCCGCTGGGCAAGCGGATACGCAGTATTTT. Protein: CASTDPAGQADTQYF. Based on the CDR3 plus reference TRBV2 and TRBJ2-3, the full variable domain is EPEVTQTPSHQVTQMGQEVILRCVPISNHLYFYWYRQILGQKVEFLVSFYNNEISEKSEIFDDQFSVERPDGSNFTLKIRSTKLEDSAMYFCASTDPAGQADTQYFGPGTRLTVL.

This clonotype showed up just a few times. This sequence joins TRBV19 and TRBJ2-2; D is undetermined. Germline CDR1 and CDR2: LNHDA and SQIVND (reference sequence). The CDR3 is made up of 16 amino acids. V lost 3 bases to trimming and J lost 1 base, with 12 bases between them. For the CDR3, the DNA is TGTGCCAGTAGTATTTCCGGCAATAAGAACACCGGGGAGCTGTTTTTT. Encoded protein: CASSISGNKNTGELFF.

This clonotype was observed a handful of times. CDR3 sequence reads: CASSLATGLGEKLFF. CDR3 DNA sequence: TGTGCCAGCAGCTTAGCGACAGGATTAGGGGAAAAACTGTTTTTT. The chain carries TRBV7-9 and TRBJ1-4, with D maybe TRBD1 (6 bases). The V end lost 0 bases, the J end lost 8 bases, and 13 bases lay between the germline ends. The CDR3 has 15 residues. Germline-derived CDR1 and CDR2 are SEHNR and FQNEAQ (reference sequence).

In this sample, this clonotype turned up once. V is TRBV5-1 and J is TRBJ2-2; D perhaps matches TRBD1 (5 bases). Germline CDR1 and CDR2: SGHRS and YFSETQ. There are 13 residues in the CDR3. Trimming took 0 bases from V and 6 from J, leaving 6 bases between them. The CDR3 is CASSLATAGELFF. The CDR3 DNA sequence: TGCGCCAGCAGCTTGGCGACAGCCGGGGAGCTGTTTTTT.

This clonotype was seen more than once but under ten times. The chain couples TRBV7-3 to TRBJ2-4, with D possibly being TRBD2 (6 bases). Looked up from germline, CDR1 is SGHTA and CDR2 is FQGTGA. Deletions cut 2 bases from V and 8 bases from J, with 19 bases between. This CDR3 spans 16 amino acids. Here the CDR3 DNA reads TGTGCCAGCAGCTTAGGAGGGAGTGGGGTTGGGGACATTCAGTACTTC. It encodes CASSLGGSGVGDIQYF. Filled out from reference TRBV7-3 and TRBJ2-4, the complete variable domain reads GAGVSQTPSNKVTEKGKYVELRCDPISGHTALYWYRQSLGQGPEFLIYFQGTGAADDSGLPNDRFFAVRPEGSVSTLKIQRTERGDSAVYLCASSLGGSGVGDIQYFGAGTRLSVL.

This clonotype has a handful of counts. CDR3 sequence (DNA): TGTGCCAGCAGCTCGGGGCTCAATCTCGGAGATACGCAGTATTTT. This translates into CASSSGLNLGDTQYF. This chain uses TRBV7-3 with TRBJ2-3; possibly TRBD1 or TRBD2 for D (5 bases each). The CDR3 totals 15 residues. The ends were cut back, 4 bases at V and 5 bases at J, with 16 bases in the middle. From germline, CDR1 is SGHTA and CDR2 FQGTGA.

This clonotype was detected a few times. A much bigger clone sits one base away, suggesting this may be a read error. The rearrangement joins TRBV24-1 to TRBJ2-1, with 10 bases lining up with TRBD2. CDR3 length equals 13 residues. Looked up from germline, CDR1 is KGHDR and CDR2 is SFDVKD. J lost 5 bases, V lost 6 bases, and 0 bases had no gene match. CDR3 DNA: TGTGCCACCAGTACTAGCGGGGACAATGAGCAGTTCTTC. As protein: CATSTSGDNEQFF.

This clonotype showed up just a few times. The genes are TRBV5-1 and TRBJ2-2; D call uncertain. The V gene's germline CDR1 is SGHRS and CDR2 YFSETQ. The CDR3 runs 15 residues. Trimming left V 0 bases short and J 4 bases short, with 10 bases between. This chain's CDR3 is CASSLEPLTTGELFF. CDR3 sequence (DNA): TGCGCCAGCAGCTTGGAGCCACTCACCACCGGGGAGCTGTTTTTT.

V and J are TRBV5-1 and TRBJ2-3, with 7 positions matching TRBD2. V trimming: 0 bases; J trimming: 1 base; junction bases outside the gene matches: 5. Germline CDR1 reads SGHRS; CDR2 reads YFSETQ. The CDR3 has 16 amino acids. This CDR3 reads CASSLVTAGRTDTQYF. The DNA of the CDR3 is TGCGCCAGCAGCTTGGTAACAGCGGGGCGCACAGATACGCAGTATTTT.

This clonotype was observed a handful of times. The chain recombines TRBV12-3 or TRBV12-4 with TRBJ2-2; D remains ambiguous. V dropped 2 bases and J dropped 7 bases, with 11 bases sitting between them. This CDR3 is built from 14 residues. The DNA for the CDR3 is TGTGCCAGCAGTTTAAATCTGAAGGGCGGGGAGCTGTTTTTT. Amino acids: CASSLNLKGGELFF.

This clonotype was picked up a small number of times. The genes are TRBV5-6 and TRBJ2-5; possible D gene TRBD1, 8 bases. Looked up from germline, CDR1 is SGHDT and CDR2 is YYEEEE. CDR3 length: 13 residues. Trimming left V 4 bases short and J 7 bases short, with 14 bases between. The CDR3 sequence: CASSLTGGGTQYF. The CDR3 nucleotides read TGTGCCAGCAGCCTCACAGGGGGGGGGACCCAGTACTTC.

The chain links TRBV4-2 to TRBJ1-6; the D gene is possibly TRBD1 (6 bases). The V and J ends lost 2 bases and 0 bases respectively, with 14 bases between them. This CDR3 is built from 18 residues. The germline gives CDR1 LGHNA, CDR2 YNFKEQ. CDR3 coding DNA: TGTGCCAGCAGCCAATGGACAGCAAAGAGCTCCTATAATTCACCCCTCCACTTT. As protein: CASSQWTAKSSYNSPLHF.